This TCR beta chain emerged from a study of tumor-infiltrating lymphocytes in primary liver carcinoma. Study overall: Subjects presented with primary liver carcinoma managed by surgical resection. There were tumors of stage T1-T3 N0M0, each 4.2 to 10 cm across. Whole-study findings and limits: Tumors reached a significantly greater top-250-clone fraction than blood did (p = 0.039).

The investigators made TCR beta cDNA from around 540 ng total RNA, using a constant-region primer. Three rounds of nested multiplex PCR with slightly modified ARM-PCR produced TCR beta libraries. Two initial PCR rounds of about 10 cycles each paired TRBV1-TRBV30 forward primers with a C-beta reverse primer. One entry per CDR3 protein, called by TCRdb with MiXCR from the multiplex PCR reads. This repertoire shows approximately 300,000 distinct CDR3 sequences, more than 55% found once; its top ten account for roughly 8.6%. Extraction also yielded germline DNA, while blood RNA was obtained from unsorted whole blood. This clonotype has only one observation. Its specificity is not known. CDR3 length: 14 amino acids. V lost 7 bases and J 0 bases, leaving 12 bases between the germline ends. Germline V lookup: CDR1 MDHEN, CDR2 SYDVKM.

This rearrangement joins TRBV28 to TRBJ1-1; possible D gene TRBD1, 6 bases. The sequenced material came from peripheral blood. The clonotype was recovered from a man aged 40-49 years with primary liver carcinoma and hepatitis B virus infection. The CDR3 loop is CASNLRTVNTEAFF. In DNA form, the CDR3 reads TGTGCCAGCAACCTTAGGACAGTGAACACTGAAGCTTTCTTT. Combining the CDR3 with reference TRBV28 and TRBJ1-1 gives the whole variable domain DVKVTQSSRYLVKRTGEKVFLECVQDMDHENMFWYRQDPGLGLRLIYFSYDVKMKEKGDIPEGYSVSREKKERFSLILESASTNQTSMYLCASNLRTVNTEAFFGQGTRLTVV.